These 2 T cell receptor beta chains share one sample of origin, sequenced in a study of Ad26.COV2.S vaccination and SARS-CoV-2 variants. This table comes from immunoSEQ multiplex PCR, and its TCRdb copy is limited to in-frame clones, with some not included. In the table there are more than 85,000 clones, over 60% of which are singletons. Sequencing used peripheral blood, obtained after recovery from COVID-19. The origin of the receptors is a human donor who had recovered from COVID-19.

The V call is TRBV11-2, the J call TRBJ2-5, with 9 bases aligning to TRBD2. The CDR3 length is 17 residues. V lost 4 bases, J lost 1 base, and 10 bases stayed unmatched. CDR1 and CDR2 from the germline V gene are SGHAT and FQNNGV. CDR3: CASSSPGSGGFQETQYF. CDR3 in DNA: TGTGCCAGCAGCTCCCCGGGCAGCGGGGGGTTCCAAGAGACCCAGTACTTC.

The chain employs TRBV2 and TRBJ2-7, with unresolved D. This CDR3 has 14 amino acids. V shed 2 bases and J shed 0 bases, with 8 bases lying between them. Looked up from germline, CDR1 is SNHLY and CDR2 is FYNNEI. The chain's CDR3 is CASSEQLNSYEQYF. For the CDR3, the DNA is TGTGCCAGCAGTGAACAGCTAAACTCCTACGAGCAGTACTTC.